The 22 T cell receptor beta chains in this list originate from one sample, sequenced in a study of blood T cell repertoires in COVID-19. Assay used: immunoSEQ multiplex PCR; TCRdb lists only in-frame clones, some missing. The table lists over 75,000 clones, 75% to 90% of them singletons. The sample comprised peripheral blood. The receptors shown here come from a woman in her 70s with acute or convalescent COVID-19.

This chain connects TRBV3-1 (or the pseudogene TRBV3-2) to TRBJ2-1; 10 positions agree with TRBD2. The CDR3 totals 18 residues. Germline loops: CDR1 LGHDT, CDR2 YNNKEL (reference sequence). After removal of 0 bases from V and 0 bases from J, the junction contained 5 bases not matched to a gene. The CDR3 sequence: CASSQDPLAGASYNEQFF. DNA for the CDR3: TGTGCCAGCAGCCAAGATCCGCTAGCGGGGGCCTCCTACAATGAGCAGTTCTTC.

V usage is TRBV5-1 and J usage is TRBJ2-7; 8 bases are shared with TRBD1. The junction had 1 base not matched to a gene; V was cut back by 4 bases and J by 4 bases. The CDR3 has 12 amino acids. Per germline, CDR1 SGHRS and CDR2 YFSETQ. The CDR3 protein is CASSTGGYEQYF. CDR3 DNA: TGCGCCAGCAGCACAGGGGGGTACGAGCAGTACTTC.

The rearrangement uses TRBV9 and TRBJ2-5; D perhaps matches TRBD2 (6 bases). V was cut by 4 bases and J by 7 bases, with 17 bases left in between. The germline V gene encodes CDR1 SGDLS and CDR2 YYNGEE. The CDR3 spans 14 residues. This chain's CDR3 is CASSTVAAGGTQYF. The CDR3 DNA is TGTGCCAGCAGCACCGTAGCGGCCGGCGGGACCCAGTACTTC.

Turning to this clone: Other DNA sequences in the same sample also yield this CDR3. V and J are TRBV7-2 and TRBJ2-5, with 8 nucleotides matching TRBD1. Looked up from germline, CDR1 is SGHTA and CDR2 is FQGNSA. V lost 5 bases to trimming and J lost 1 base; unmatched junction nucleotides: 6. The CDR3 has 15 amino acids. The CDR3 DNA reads TGTGCCAGCAGCCTCGACAGGGGTCCCCAAGAGACCCAGTACTTC. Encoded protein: CASSLDRGPQETQYF.

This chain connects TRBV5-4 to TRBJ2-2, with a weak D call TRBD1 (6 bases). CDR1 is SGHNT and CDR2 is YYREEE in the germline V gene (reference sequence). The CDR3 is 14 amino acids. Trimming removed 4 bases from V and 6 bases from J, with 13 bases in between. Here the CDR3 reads CASSAGTNPGELFF. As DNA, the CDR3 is TGTGCCAGCAGCGCCGGGACAAACCCCGGGGAGCTGTTTTTT.

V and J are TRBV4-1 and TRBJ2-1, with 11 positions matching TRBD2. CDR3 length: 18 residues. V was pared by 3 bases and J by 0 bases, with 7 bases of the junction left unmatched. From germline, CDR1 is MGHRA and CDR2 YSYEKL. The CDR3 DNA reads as TGCGCCAGCAGCCAGGTCGGACTAGCGGGCCCCTCCTACAATGAGCAGTTCTTC. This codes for CASSQVGLAGPSYNEQFF.

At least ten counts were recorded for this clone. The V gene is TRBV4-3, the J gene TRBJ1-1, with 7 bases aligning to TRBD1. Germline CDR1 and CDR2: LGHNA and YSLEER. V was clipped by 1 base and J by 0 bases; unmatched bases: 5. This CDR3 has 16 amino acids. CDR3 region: CASSQGGGGMNTEAFF. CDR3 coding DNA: TGCGCCAGCAGCCAAGGAGGGGGCGGCATGAACACTGAAGCTTTCTTT.

Written as DNA, the CDR3 is TGTGCCAGTAGTAAAAGATTGAAGACAGGGGGCCCAGATACGCAGTATTTT. Translating it yields CASSKRLKTGGPDTQYF. The rearrangement joins TRBV19 to TRBJ2-3; TRBD1 matches at 10 bases. V shed 4 bases, J shed 4 bases, and the junction held 11 bases outside the gene matches. The germline gives CDR1 LNHDA, CDR2 SQIVND (reference sequence). The CDR3 is 17 residues long.

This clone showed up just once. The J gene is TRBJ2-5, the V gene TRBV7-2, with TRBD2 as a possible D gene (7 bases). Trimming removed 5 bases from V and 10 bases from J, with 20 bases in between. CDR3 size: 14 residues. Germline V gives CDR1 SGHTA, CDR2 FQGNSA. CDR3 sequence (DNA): TGTGCCAGCAGCCTACTAGCGTGGAAGGGGGACCAGTACTTC. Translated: CASSLLAWKGDQYF. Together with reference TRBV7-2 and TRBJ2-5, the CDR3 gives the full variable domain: GAGVSQSPSNKVTEKGKDVELRCDPISGHTALYWYRQSLGQGLEFLIYFQGNSAPDKSGLPSDRFSAERTGGSVSTLTIQRTQQEDSAVYLCASSLLAWKGDQYFGPGTRLLVL.

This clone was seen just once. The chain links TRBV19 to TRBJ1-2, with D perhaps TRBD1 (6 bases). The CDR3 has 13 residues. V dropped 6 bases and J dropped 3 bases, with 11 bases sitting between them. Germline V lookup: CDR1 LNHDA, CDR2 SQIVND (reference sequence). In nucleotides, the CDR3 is TGTGCCAGTAGCCCCAGGGGCTACTATGGCTACACCTTC. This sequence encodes CASSPRGYYGYTF.

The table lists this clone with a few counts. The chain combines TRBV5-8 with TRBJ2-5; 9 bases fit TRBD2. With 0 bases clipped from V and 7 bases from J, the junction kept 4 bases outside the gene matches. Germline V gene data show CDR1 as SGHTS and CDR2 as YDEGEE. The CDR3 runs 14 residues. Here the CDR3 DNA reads TGTGCCAGCAGCTTGGGGCTAGCGGGACGGACCCAGTACTTC. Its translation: CASSLGLAGRTQYF.

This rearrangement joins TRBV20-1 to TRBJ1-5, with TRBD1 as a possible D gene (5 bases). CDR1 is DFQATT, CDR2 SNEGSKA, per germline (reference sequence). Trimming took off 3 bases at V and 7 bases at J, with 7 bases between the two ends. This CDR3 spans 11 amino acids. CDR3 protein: CSARGGQPQHF. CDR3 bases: TGCAGTGCTAGGGGGGGACAGCCCCAGCATTTT.

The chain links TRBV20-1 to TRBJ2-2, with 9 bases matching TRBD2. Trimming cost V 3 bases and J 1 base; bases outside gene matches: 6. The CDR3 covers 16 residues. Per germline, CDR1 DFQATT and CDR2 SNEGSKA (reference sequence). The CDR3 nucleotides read TGCAGTGCTAGTACCGGGACTAGCATGAACACCGGGGAGCTGTTTTTT. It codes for CSASTGTSMNTGELFF.

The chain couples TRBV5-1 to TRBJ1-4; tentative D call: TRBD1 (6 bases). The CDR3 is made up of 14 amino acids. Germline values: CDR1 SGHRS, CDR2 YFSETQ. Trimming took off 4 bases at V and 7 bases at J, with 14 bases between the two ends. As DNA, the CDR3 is TGCGCCAGCAGCGTCCAGGGGTATCGTGAAAAACTGTTTTTT. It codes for CASSVQGYREKLFF.

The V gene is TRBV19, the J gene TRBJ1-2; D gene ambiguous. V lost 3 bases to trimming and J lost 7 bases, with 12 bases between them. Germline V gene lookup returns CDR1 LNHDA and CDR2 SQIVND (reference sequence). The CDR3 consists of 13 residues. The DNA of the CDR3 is TGTGCCAGTAGTATGAGAGGGATAGGTGGCTACACCTTC. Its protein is CASSMRGIGGYTF.

This chain's CDR3 is CSVGETSGLISGANVLTF. In DNA form, the CDR3 reads TGCAGCGTTGGTGAGACTAGCGGATTGATTTCTGGGGCCAACGTCCTGACTTTC. The chain links TRBV29-1 to TRBJ2-6; 9 nucleotides agree with TRBD2. This CDR3 is 18 amino acids long. The trim removed 4 bases at V and 1 base at J, leaving 11 bases unmatched. The germline gives CDR1 SQVTM, CDR2 ANQGSEA.

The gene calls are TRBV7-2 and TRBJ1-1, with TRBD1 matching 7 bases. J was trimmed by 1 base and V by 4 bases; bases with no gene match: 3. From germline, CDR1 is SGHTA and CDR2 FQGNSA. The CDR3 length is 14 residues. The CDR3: CASSSGTANTEAFF. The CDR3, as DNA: TGTGCCAGCAGCTCCGGGACAGCGAACACTGAAGCTTTCTTT. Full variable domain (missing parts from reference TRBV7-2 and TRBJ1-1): GAGVSQSPSNKVTEKGKDVELRCDPISGHTALYWYRQSLGQGLEFLIYFQGNSAPDKSGLPSDRFSAERTGGSVSTLTIQRTQQEDSAVYLCASSSGTANTEAFFGQGTRLTVV.

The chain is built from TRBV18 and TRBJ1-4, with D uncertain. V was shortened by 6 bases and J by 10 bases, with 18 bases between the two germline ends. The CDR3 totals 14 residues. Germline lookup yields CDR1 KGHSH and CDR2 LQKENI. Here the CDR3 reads CASSPDVLRGKLFF. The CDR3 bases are TGTGCCAGCTCCCCTGACGTCCTCCGGGGAAAACTGTTTTTT.

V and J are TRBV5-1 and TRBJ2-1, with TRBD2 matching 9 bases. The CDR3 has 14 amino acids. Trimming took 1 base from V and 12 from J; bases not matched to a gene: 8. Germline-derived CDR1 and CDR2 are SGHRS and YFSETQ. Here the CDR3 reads CASSLRLAGNLQFF. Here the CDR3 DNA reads TGCGCCAGCAGCTTGAGGCTAGCGGGAAATTTGCAGTTCTTC.

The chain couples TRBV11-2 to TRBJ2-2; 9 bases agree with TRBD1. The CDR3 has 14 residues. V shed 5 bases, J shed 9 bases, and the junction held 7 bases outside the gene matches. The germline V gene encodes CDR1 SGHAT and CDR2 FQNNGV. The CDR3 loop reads CASSPRTGVWELFF. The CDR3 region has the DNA TGTGCCAGCAGCCCCCGGACAGGGGTATGGGAGCTGTTTTTT.

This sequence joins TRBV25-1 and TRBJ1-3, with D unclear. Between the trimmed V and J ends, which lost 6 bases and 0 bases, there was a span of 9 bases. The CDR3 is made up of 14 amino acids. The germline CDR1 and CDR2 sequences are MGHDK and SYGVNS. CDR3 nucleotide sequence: TGTGCCAGCAGCCAGCGAGACTCTGGAAACACCATATATTTT. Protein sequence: CASSQRDSGNTIYF.

The chain's CDR3 is CASSPGLATSYNEQFF. The CDR3 region has the DNA TGTGCCAGCAGCCCGGGACTAGCCACATCCTACAATGAGCAGTTCTTC. The chain employs TRBV5-4 and TRBJ2-1; 9 bases fit TRBD2. The CDR3 loop spans 16 amino acids. Germline assignment: CDR1 SGHNT and CDR2 YYREEE (reference sequence). J was trimmed by 1 base and V by 4 bases; bases with no gene match: 6.